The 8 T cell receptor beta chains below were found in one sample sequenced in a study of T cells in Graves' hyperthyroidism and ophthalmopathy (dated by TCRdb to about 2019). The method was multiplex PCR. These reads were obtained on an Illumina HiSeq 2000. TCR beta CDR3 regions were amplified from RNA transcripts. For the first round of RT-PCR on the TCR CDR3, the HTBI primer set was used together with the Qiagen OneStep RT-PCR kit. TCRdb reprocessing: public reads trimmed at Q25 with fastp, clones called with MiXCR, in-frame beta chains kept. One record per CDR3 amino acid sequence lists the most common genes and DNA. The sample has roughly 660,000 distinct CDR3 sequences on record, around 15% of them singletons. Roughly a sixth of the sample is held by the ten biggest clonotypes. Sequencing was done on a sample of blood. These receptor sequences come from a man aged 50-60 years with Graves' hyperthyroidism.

This CDR3 reads CATGGGQSTGELFF. The CDR3 DNA follows: TGTGCCACCGGGGGGGGACAGTCGACCGGGGAGCTGTTTTTT. This rearrangement joins TRBV28 to TRBJ2-2, with D possibly being TRBD2 (8 bases). Germline loops: CDR1 MDHEN, CDR2 SYDVKM. V lost 10 bases, J lost 5 bases, and 17 bases lay in between. The CDR3 runs to 14 residues.

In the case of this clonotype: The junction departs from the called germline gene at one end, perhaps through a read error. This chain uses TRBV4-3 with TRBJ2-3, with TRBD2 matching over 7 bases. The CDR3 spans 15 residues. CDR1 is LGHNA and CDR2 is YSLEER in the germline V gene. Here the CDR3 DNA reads TGCGCCAGCAGGCAAGAGCGGGGAGTCACAGATACGCAGTATTTT. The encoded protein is CASRQERGVTDTQYF.

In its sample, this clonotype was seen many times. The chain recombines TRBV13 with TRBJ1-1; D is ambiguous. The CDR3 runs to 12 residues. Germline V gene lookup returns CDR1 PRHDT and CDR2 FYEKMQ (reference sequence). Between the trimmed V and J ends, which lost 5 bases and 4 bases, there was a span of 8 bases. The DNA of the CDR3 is TGTGCCAGCAGCACCCGCGGCACTGAAGCTTTCTTT. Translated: CASSTRGTEAFF.

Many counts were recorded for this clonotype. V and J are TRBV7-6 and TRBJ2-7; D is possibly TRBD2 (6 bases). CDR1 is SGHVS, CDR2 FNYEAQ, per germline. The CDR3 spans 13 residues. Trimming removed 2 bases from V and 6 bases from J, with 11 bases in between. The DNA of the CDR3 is TGTGCCAGCAGCTTAATCCGGGAGTCCGAGCAGTACTTC. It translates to CASSLIRESEQYF.

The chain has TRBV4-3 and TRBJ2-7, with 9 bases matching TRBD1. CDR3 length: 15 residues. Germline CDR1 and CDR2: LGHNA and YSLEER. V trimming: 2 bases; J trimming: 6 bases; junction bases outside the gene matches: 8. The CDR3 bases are TGCGCCAGCAGCCAATACCACAGGGGGCAGGCCGAGCAGTACTTC. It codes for CASSQYHRGQAEQYF.

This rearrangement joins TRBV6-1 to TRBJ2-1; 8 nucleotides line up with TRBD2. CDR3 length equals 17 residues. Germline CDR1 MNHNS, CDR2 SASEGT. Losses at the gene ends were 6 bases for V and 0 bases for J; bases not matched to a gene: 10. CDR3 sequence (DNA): TGTGCCAGCAGCACCGGGGGGGGAGGGGGCTCCTACAATGAGCAGTTCTTC. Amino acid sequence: CASSTGGGGGSYNEQFF.

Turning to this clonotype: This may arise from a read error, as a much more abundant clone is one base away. As DNA, the CDR3 is TGTGCCAGTATTCAGGGGGACACTGAAGCTTTCTTT. It yields the protein CASIQGDTEAFF. The V gene is TRBV19, the J gene TRBJ1-1, with 7 bases fitting TRBD1. There are 12 residues in the CDR3. V lost 7 bases, J lost 3 bases, and 2 bases stayed unmatched. Germline loops: CDR1 LNHDA, CDR2 SQIVND (reference sequence).

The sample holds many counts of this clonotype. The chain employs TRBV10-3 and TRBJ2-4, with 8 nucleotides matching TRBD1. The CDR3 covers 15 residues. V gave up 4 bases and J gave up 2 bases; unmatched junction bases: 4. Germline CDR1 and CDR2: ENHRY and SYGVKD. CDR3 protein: CAISGQGTSKNIQYF. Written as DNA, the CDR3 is TGTGCCATCAGTGGACAGGGGACGTCCAAAAACATTCAGTACTTC.